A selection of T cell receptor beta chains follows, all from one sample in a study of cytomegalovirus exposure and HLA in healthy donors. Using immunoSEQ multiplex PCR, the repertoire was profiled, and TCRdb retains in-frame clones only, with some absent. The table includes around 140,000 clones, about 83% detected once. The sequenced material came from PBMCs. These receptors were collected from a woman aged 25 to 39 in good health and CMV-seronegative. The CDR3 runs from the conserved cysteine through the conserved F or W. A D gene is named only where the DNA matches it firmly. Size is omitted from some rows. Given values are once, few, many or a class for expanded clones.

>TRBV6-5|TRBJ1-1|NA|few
TGTGCCAGCAGCGAACAGGGTGGGACTGAAGCTTTCTTT
CASSEQGGTEAFF
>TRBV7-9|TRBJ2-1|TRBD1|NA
TGTGCCAGCAGCTTAGGACAGGGACGCGATAATGAGCAGTTCTTC
CASSLGQGRDNEQFF
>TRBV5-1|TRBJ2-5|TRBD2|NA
TGCGCCAGCAGCTCGCTCGGACTAGCGGAAGAGACCCAGTACTTC
CASSSLGLAEETQYF
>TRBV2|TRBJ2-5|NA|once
TGTGCCAGCAGTCTACAGCCGTACCAAGAGACCCAGTACTTC
CASSLQPYQETQYF
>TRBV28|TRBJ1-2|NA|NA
TGTGCCAGCAGTTTCTGGGGGCTTAGCTATGGCTACACCTTC
CASSFWGLSYGYTF
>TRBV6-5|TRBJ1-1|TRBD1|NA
TGTGCCAGCAGTTACTCTCCGGGACAGAGGAACACTGAAGCTTTCTTT
CASSYSPGQRNTEAFF
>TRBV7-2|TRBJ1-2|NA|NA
TGTGCCAGCAGCTCCACAGGGTTTCGTGGCTACACCTTC
CASSSTGFRGYTF
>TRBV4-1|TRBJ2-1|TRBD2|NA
TGCGCCAGCAGCCTCGGACTAGCGGGAGGGAATGAGCAGTTCTTC
CASSLGLAGGNEQFF
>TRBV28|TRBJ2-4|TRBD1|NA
TGTGCCAGCAGTTTAAGACAGGGGAGGGCCAAAAACATTCAGTACTTC
CASSLRQGRAKNIQYF
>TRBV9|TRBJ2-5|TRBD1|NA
TGTGCCAGCAGCGGGACAGGGGTGTCCCAAGAGACCCAGTACTTC
CASSGTGVSQETQYF
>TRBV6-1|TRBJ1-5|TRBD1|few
TGTGCCAGCAGTGATGGGACAGAGCATCAGCCCCAGCATTTT
CASSDGTEHQPQHF
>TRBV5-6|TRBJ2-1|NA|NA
TGTGCCAGCAGCGGTGGTAGTTCATGGTACAATGAGCAGTTCTTC
CASSGGSSWYNEQFF
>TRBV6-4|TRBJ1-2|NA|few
TGTGCCAGCTTTTGGGGTCAGGACATTGGCTATGGCTACACCTTC
CASFWGQDIGYGYTF
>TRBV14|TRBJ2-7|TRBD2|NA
TGTGCCAGCAGCCACAGAGCGGGAGTCGCCTACGAGCAGTACTTC
CASSHRAGVAYEQYF
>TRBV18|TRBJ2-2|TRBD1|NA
TGTGCCAGCTCGCCGCGACAGGGTACCGGGGAGCTGTTTTTT
CASSPRQGTGELFF
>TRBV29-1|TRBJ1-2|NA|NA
TGCAGCGTCCTCGACGGGGATGACTATGGCTACACCTTC
CSVLDGDDYGYTF
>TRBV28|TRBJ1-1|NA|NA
TGTGCCAGCAGTGACATTTTGCCGCTCGGTGATTACACTGAAGCTTTCTTT
CASSDILPLGDYTEAFF
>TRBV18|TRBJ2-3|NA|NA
TGTGCCAGCTCACCACTTTCTAGCACAGATACGCAGTATTTT
CASSPLSSTDTQYF
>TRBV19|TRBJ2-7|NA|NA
TGTGCCAGTAGTATCCAGGGCCGGTGGGACGAGCAGTACTTC
CASSIQGRWDEQYF
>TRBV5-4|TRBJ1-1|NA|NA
TGTGCCAGCAGCTTGGGAGGGCTTGAAGCTTTCTTT
CASSLGGLEAFF
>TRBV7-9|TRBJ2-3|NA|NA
TGTGCCAGCAGCTGGCCCCCCACAGATACGCAGTATTTT
CASSWPPTDTQYF
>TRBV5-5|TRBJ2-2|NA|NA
TGTGCCAGCAGCTTGGGCAGAAACACCGGGGAGCTGTTTTTT
CASSLGRNTGELFF
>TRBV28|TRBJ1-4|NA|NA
TGTGCCAGCAGCCCGCCTACTGAAAAACTGTTTTTT
CASSPPTEKLFF
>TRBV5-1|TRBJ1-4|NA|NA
TGCGCCAGCAGCCCGCTGACCGGGTGGGTTGCAACTAATGAAAAACTGTTTTTT
CASSPLTGWVATNEKLFF
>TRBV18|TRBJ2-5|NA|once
TGTGCCAGCTCACCACCTGTGTCCCAGGGTGAGACCCAGTACTTC
CASSPPVSQGETQYF
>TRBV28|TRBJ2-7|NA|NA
TGTGCCAGCAGTTTACCGGGATTCTCCTACGAGCAGTACTTC
CASSLPGFSYEQYF
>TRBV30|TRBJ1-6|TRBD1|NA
TGTGCCTGGGCTGGACAGGGGGGTTCACCCCTCCACTTT
CAWAGQGGSPLHF
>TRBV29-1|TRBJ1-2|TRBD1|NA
TGCAGCGTTCGGGACAGGTTGAACTATGGCTACACCTTC
CSVRDRLNYGYTF
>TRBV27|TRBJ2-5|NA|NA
TGTGCCAGCAGTTTACGCGTCAGGGGCCAAGAGACCCAGTACTTC
CASSLRVRGQETQYF
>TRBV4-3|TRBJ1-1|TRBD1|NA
TGCGCCAGCAGCCCGATTGGGACAGGGAGGGTGCAAGACACTGAAGCTTTCTTT
CASSPIGTGRVQDTEAFF
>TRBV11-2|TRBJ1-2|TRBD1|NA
TGTGCCAGCAGCTCCTGGGACAGGGTCCCCTATGGCTACACCTTC
CASSSWDRVPYGYTF
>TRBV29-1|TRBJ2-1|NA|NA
TGCAGCGATGTTACCGGGGTTCAATGGGACAATGAGCAGTTCTTC
CSDVTGVQWDNEQFF